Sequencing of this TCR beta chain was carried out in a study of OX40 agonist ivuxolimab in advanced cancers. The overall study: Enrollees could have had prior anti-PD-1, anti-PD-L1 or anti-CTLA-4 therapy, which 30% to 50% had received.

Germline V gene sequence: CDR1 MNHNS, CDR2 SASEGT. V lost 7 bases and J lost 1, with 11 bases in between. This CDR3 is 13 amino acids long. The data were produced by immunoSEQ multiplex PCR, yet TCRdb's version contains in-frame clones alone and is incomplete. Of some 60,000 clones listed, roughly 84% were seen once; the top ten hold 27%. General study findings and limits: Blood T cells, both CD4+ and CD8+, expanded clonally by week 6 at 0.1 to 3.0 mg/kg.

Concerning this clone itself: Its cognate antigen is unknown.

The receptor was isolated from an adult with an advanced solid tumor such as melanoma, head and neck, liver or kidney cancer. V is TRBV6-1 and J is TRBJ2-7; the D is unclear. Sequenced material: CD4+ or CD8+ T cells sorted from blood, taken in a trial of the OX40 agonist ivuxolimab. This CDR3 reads CASTRAPSYEQYF. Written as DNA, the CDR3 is TGTGCCAGCACTCGCGCACCTTCCTACGAGCAGTACTTC.